The present entry profiles one T cell receptor (beta chain) with its context. The antigen remains unidentified. A CD45RO-CCR7+CD27+CD95- profile was what naive CD8+ T cells displayed. This entry is derived from a study of CXCR3-negative and CXCR3-positive naive CD8 T cells. Study-level results: Whereas memory cells differed, naive CXCR3-negative and CXCR3-positive cells shared similar TRBV-TRBJ usage. Comparison of naive cells showed more hydrophobic TRB CDR3s in CXCR3-positive than in CXCR3-negative naive cells.

Germline V CDR1 and CDR2: SQVTM, ANQGSEA. The CDR3 extends over 13 amino acids. UMI-labeled 5' RACE TRB cDNA libraries were prepared from the cells. TCRdb reanalyzed the 5' RACE reads, giving one entry per CDR3 protein sequence and no DNA. With 7,000 or so distinct CDR3 sequences in the sample, the ten largest clones hold under 2%. J is TRBJ2-7 and V is TRBV29-1; there is no DNA to check the TCRdb D call of TRBD1. The source is a human donor in good health. Some clones in this sample may be carry-over from other donors' samples. Input material: naive CXCR3+ CD8+ T cells from blood. The subset: CD45RO-CCR7+CD27+CD95- naive CD8+ T cells expressing CXCR3 (TNR3+). The CDR3 reads CSVAQGTDYEQYF.